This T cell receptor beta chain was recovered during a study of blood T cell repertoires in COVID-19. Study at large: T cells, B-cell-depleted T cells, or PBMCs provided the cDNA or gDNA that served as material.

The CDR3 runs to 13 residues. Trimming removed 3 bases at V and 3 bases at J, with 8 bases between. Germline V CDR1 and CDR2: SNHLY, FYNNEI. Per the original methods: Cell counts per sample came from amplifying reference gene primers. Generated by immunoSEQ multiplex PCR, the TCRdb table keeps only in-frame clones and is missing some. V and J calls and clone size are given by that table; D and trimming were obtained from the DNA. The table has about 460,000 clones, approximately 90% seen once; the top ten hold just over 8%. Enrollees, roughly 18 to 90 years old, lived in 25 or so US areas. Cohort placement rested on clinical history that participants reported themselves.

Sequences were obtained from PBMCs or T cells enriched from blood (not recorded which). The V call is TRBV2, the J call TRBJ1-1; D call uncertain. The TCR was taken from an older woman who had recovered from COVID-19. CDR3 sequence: CASSEGGYTEAFF. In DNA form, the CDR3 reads TGTGCCAGCAGTGAGGGAGGGTACACTGAAGCTTTCTTT.